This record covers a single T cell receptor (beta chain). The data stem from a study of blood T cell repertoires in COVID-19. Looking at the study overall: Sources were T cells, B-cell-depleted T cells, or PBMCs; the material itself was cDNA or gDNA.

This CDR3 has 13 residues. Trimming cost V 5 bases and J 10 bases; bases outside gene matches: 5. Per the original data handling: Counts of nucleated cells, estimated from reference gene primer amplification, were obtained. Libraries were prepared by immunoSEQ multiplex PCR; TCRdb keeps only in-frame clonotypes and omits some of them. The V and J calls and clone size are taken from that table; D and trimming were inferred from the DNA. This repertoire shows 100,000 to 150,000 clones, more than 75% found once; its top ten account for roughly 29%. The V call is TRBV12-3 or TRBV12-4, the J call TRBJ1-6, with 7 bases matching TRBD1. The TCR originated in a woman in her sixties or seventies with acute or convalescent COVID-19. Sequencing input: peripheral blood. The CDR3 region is CASSRQGDSPLHF. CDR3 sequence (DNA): TGTGCCAGCAGTCGTCAGGGGGACTCACCCCTCCACTTT.